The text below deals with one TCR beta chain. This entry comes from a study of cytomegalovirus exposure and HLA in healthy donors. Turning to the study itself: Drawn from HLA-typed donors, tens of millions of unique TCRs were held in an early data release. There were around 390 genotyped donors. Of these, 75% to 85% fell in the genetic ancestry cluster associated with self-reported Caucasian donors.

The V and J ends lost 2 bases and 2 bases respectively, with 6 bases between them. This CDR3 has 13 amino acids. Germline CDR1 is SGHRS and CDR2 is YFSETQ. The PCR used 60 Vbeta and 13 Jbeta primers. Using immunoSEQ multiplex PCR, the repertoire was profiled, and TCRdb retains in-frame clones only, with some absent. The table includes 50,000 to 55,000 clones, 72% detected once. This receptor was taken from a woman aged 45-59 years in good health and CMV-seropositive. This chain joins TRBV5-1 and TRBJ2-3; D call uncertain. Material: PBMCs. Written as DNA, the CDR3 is TGCGCCAGCAGCTTTTCTTTCACAGATACGCAGTATTTT. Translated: CASSFSFTDTQYF.